A single T cell receptor beta chain is shown here with its context. Its specificity is not known. This entry comes from a study of T cell repertoires in cytomegalovirus infection. The CDR3 spans 11 residues. V gave up 9 bases and J gave up 8 bases; unmatched junction bases: 4. Per germline, CDR1 LNHNV and CDR2 YYDKDF (reference sequence). Via MiXCR, TCRdb re-called the reads, giving one row per CDR3 protein. This table holds about 770,000 distinct CDR3 sequences, just under 30% found once. The sample was cultured CD8+ T cells from PBMCs, taken from culture after CMV antigen stimulation. This chain connects TRBV15 to TRBJ2-1, with 7 bases aligning to TRBD1. The receptor comes from a human donor in good health (CMV status not recorded). Some clones in this sample may be carry-over from other donors' samples. CDR3 DNA: TGTGCCACAGGGGGCGTTGATGAGCAGTTCTTC. Its translation is CATGGVDEQFF.